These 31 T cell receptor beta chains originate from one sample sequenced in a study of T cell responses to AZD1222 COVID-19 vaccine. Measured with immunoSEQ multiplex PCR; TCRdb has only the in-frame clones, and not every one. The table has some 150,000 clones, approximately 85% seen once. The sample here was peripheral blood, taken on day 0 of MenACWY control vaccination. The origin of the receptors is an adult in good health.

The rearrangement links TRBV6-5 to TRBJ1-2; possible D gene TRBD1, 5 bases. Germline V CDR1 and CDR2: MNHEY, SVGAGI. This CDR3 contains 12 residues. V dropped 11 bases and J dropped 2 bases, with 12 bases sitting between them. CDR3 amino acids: CASGGVNYGYTF. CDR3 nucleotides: TGTGCCTCGGGGGGGGTGAACTATGGCTACACCTTC.

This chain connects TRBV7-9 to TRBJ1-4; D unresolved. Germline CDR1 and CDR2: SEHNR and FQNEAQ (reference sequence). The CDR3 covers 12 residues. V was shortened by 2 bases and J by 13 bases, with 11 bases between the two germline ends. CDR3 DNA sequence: TGTGCCAGCAGCTTATGGGGAAGTGGACTGTTTTTT. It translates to CASSLWGSGLFF.

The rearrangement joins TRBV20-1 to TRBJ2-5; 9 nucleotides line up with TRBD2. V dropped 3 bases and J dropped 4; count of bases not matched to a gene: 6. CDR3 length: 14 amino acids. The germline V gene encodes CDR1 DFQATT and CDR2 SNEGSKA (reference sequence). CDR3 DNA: TGCAGTGCTAGTGGGACTAGCTATAGAGAGACCCAGTACTTC. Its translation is CSASGTSYRETQYF.

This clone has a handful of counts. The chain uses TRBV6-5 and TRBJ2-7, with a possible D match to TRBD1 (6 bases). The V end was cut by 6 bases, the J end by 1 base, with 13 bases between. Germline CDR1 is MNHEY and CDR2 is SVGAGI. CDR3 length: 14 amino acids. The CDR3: CASRLDRMSYEQYV. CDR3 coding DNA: TGTGCCAGCAGACTAGACAGGATGTCCTACGAGCAGTACGTC.

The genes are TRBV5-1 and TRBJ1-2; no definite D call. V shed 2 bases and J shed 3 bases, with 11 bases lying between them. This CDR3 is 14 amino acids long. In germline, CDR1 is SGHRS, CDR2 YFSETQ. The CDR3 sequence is CASSFTGSDYGYTF. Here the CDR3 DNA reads TGCGCCAGCAGCTTCACGGGGTCGGACTATGGCTACACCTTC.

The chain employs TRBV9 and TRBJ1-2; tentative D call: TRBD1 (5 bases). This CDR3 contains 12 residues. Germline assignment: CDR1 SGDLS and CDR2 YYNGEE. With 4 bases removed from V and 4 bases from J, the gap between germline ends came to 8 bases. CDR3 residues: CASSPGLYGYTF. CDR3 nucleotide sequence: TGTGCCAGCAGCCCGGGACTCTATGGCTACACCTTC.

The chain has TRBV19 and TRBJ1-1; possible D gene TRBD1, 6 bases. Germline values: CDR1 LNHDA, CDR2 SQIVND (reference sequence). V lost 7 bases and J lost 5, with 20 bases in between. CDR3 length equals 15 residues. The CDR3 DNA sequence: TGTGCCAGTACCTCCACAGCGGGGGCGCGGACTGAAGCTTTCTTT. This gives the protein CASTSTAGARTEAFF.

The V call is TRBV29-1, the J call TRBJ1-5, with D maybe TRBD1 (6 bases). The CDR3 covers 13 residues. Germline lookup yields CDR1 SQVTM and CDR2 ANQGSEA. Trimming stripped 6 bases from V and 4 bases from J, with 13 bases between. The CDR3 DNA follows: TGCAGCGTCCTAGAAGGGGGAAATCAGCCCCAGCATTTT. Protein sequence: CSVLEGGNQPQHF. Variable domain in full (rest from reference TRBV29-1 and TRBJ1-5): SAVISQKPSRDICQRGTSLTIQCQVDSQVTMMFWYRQQPGQSLTLIATANQGSEATYESGFVIDKFPISRPNLTFSTLTVSNMSPEDSSIYLCSVLEGGNQPQHFGDGTRLSIL.

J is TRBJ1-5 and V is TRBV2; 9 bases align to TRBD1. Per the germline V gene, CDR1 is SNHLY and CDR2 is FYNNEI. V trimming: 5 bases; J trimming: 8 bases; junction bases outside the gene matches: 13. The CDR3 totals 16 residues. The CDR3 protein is CASSSTPGQGGEPQHF. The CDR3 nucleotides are TGTGCCAGCAGTTCGACGCCGGGACAGGGAGGCGAGCCCCAGCATTTT.

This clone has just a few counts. The CDR3 is CATSDQGLDHEQFF. The CDR3 nucleotides are TGTGCCACCAGTGATCAGGGACTAGACCATGAGCAGTTCTTC. The rearrangement uses TRBV24-1 and TRBJ2-1; 8 nucleotides agree with TRBD2. The CDR3 has 14 residues. CDR1 and CDR2 from the germline V gene are KGHDR and SFDVKD. J lost 8 bases, V lost 3 bases, and 5 bases had no gene match.

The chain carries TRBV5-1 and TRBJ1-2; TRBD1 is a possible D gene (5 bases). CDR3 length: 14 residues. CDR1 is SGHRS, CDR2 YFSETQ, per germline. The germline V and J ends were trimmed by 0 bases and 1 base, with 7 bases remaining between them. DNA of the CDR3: TGCGCCAGCAGCTTGGGGGGGAATAACTATGGCTACACCTTC. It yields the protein CASSLGGNNYGYTF.

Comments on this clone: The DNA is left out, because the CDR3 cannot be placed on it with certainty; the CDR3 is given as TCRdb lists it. The CDR3 here is CSVGHGTGHFF. This rearrangement joins TRBV29-1 to TRBJ2-1; TRBD1, the table's D call, lacks a check against the DNA. A total of 11 residues make up the CDR3, ends included. Germline V gene sequence: CDR1 SQVTM, CDR2 ANQGSEA.

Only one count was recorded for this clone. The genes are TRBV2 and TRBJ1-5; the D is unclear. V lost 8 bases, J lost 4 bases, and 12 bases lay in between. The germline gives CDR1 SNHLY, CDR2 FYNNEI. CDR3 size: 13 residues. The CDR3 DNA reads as TGTGCCAGCTCATCACGTGTGAATCAGCCCCAGCATTTT. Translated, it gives CASSSRVNQPQHF.

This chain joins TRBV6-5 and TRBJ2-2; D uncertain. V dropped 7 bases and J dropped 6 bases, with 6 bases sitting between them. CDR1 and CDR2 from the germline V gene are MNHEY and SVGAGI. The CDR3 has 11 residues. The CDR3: CASKTPGELFF. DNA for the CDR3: TGTGCCAGCAAAACCCCCGGGGAGCTGTTTTTT.

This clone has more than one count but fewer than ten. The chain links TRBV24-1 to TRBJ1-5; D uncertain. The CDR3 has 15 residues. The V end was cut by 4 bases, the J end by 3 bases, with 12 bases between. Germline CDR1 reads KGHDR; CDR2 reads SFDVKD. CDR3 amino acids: CATSDQRESNQPQHF. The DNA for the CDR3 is TGTGCCACCAGTGACCAAAGGGAGTCCAATCAGCCCCAGCATTTT.

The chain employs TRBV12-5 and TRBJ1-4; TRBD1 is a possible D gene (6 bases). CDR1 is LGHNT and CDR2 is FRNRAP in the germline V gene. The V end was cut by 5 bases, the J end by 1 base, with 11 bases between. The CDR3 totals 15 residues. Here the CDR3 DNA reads TGTGCTAGTGGTCCTACAGGGCAAACTAATGAAAAACTGTTTTTT. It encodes CASGPTGQTNEKLFF. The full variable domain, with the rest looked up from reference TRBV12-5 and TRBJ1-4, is DARVTQTPRHKVTEMGQEVTMRCQPILGHNTVFWYRQTMMQGLELLAYFRNRAPLDDSGMPKDRFSAEMPDATLATLKIQPSEPRDSAVYFCASGPTGQTNEKLFFGSGTQLSVL.

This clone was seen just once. The CDR3 sequence is CASSQDPGSGYGYTF. CDR3 sequence (DNA): TGTGCCAGCAGCCAAGATCCCGGGAGCGGCTATGGCTACACCTTC. The chain carries TRBV3-1 (or the pseudogene TRBV3-2) and TRBJ1-2; D gene uncertain. Germline assignment: CDR1 LGHDT and CDR2 YNNKEL (reference sequence). The CDR3 extends over 15 amino acids. The V gene lost 0 bases and the J gene lost 4 bases, with 12 bases spanning the gap.

CDR3 DNA: TGCAGCGTAACGATGACCACAGGGCCGAGCGGCTACACCTTC. It specifies CSVTMTTGPSGYTF. This chain connects TRBV29-1 to TRBJ1-2; possibly TRBD1 for D (6 bases). Germline CDR1 is SQVTM and CDR2 is ANQGSEA. With 6 bases removed from V and 8 bases from J, the gap between germline ends came to 22 bases. The CDR3 runs to 14 residues.

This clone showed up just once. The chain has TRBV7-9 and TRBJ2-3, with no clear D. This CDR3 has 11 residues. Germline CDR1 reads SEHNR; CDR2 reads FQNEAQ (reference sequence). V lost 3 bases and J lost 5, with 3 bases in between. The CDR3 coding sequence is TGTGCCAGCAGCTTTAAAGATACGCAGTATTTT. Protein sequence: CASSFKDTQYF.

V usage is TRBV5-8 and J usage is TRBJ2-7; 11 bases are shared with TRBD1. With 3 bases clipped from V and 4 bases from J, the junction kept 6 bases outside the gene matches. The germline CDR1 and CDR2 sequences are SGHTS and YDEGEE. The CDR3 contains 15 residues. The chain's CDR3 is CASSSPGTGGYEQYF. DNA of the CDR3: TGTGCCAGCAGCTCACCCGGGACAGGGGGTTACGAGCAGTACTTC.

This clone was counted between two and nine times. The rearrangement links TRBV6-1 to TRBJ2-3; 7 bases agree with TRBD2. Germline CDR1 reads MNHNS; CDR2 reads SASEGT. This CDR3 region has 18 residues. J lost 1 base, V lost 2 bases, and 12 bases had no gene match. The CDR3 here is CASSERGLIAGRTDTQYF. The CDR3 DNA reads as TGTGCCAGCAGTGAAAGGGGCCTGATAGCGGGTCGCACAGATACGCAGTATTTT.

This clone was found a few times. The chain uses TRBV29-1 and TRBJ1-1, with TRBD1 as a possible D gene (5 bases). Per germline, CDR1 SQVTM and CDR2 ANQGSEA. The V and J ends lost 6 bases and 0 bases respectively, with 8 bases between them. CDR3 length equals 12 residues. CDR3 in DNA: TGCAGCGTCGGACACTTGAACACTGAAGCTTTCTTT. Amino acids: CSVGHLNTEAFF.

CDR3 amino acids: CASSRDREAKNIQYF. The CDR3 DNA follows: TGTGCCAGCAGCCGAGACAGGGAGGCCAAAAACATTCAGTACTTC. The chain is built from TRBV3-1 (or the pseudogene TRBV3-2) and TRBJ2-4, with TRBD1 matching over 7 bases. The CDR3 consists of 15 residues. Germline loops: CDR1 LGHDT, CDR2 YNNKEL (reference sequence). J was trimmed by 1 base and V by 4 bases; bases with no gene match: 4.

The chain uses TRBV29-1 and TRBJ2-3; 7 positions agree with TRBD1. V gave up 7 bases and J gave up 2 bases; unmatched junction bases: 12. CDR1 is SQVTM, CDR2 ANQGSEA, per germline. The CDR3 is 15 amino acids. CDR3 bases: TGCAGCGCCGGACGGGACAGCCAAAACACAGATACGCAGTATTTT. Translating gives CSAGRDSQNTDTQYF.

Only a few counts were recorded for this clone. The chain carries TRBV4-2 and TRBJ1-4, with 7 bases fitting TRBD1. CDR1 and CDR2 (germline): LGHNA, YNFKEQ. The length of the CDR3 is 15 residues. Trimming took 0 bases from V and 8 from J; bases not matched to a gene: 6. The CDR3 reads CASSQDRAQGEKLFF. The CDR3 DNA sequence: TGTGCCAGCAGCCAAGATAGGGCACAGGGGGAAAAACTGTTTTTT.

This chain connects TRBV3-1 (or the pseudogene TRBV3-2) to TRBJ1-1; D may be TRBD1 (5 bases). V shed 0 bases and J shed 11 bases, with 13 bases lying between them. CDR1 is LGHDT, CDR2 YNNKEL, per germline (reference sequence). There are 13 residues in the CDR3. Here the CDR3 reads CASSQEKGLGAFF. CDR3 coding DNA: TGTGCCAGCAGCCAAGAAAAGGGACTTGGGGCTTTCTTT.

The CDR3 DNA sequence: TGTGCCAGCAGTGATCGGGGGTATGCTAATGAAAAACTGTTTTTT. This encodes CASSDRGYANEKLFF. The V call is TRBV25-1, the J call TRBJ1-4, with D possibly being TRBD1 (5 bases). The CDR3 runs 15 residues. Germline CDR1 and CDR2: MGHDK and SYGVNS. V lost 3 bases to trimming and J lost 3 bases, with 11 bases between them. Based on the CDR3 plus reference TRBV25-1 and TRBJ1-4, the full variable domain is EADIYQTPRYLVIGTGKKITLECSQTMGHDKMYWYQQDPGMELHLIHYSYGVNSTEKGDLSSESTVSRIRTEHFPLTLESARPSHTSQYLCASSDRGYANEKLFFGSGTQLSVL.

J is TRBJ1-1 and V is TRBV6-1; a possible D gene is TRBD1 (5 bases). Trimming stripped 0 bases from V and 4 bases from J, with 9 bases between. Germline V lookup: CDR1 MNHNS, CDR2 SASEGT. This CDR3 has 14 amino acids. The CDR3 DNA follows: TGTGCCAGCAGTGAAGCGCGGGACGGCACTGAAGCTTTCTTT. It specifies CASSEARDGTEAFF.

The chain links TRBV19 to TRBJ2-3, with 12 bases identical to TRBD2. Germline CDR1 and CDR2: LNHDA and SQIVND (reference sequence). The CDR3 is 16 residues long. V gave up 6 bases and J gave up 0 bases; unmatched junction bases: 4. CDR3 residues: CASSLGLAGSTDTQYF. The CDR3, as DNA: TGTGCCAGTAGCCTTGGACTAGCGGGGAGCACAGATACGCAGTATTTT.

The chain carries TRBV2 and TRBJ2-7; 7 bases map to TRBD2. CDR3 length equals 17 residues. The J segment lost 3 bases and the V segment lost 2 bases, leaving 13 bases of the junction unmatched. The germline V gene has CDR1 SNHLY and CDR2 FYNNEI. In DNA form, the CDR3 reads TGTGCCAGCAGTGAAACCCGGGGCGGGGGAGGAAGCTACGAGCAGTACTTC. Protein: CASSETRGGGGSYEQYF.

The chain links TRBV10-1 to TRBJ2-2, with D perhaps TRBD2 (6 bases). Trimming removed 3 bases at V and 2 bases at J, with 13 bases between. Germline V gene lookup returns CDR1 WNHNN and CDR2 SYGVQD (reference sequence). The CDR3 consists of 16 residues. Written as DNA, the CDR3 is TGCGCCAGCAGTGACGGAGCGGGCTCCAACACCGGGGAGCTGTTTTTT. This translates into CASSDGAGSNTGELFF.